This TCR beta chain came from a study of cytomegalovirus exposure and HLA in healthy donors. The germline V gene encodes CDR1 GTSNPN and CDR2 SVGIG (reference sequence). This CDR3 region has 12 residues. PCR primers comprised 60 Vbeta and 13 Jbeta primers. Some clones are missing from TCRdb's copy, which holds only in-frame ones; the method was immunoSEQ multiplex PCR. The sample lists more than 60,000 clones, about 76% occurring once. Material for sequencing was PBMCs. V is TRBV30 and J is TRBJ1-3, with D possibly matching TRBD1 (6 bases). This receptor was obtained from a man aged 18 to 29 in good health and CMV-seronegative. CDR3 sequence: CASTGGGNTIYF. CDR3 DNA: TGTGCTTCGACAGGAGGTGGAAACACCATATATTTT.